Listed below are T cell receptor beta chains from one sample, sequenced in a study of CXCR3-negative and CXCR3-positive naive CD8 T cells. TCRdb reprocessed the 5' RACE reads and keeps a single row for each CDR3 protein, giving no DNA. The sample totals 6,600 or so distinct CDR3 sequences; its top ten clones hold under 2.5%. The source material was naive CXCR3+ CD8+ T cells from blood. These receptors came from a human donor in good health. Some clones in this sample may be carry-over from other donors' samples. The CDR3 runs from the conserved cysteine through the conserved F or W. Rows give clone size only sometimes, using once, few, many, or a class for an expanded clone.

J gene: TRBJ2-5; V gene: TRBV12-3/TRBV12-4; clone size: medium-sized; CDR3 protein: CASSLASTETQYF
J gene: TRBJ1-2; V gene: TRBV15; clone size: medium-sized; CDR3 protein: CATSGQGLFFGYTF
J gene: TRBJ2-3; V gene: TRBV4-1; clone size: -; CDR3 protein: CASRLGGTQYF
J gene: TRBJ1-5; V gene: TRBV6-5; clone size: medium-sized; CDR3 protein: CASSPGHYSNQPQHF
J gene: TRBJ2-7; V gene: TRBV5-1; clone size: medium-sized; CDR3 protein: CASSFGRSNYEQYF
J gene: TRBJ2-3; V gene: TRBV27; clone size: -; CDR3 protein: CASSFLPLTDTQYF
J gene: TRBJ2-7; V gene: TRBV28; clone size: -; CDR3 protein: CASSQRQFTYEQYF
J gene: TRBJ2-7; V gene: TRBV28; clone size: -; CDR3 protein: CASSFSYEQYF
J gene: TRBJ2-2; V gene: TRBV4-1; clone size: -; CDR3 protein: CASSQLARDTGELFF
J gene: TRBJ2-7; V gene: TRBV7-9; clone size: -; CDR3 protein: CASSFPGHYEQYF
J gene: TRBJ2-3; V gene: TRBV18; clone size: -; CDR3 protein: CASSPPRDREHADTQYF
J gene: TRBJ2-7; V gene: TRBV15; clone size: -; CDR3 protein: CATSRVGYEQYF
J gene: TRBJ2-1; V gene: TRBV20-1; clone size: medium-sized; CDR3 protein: CSAAPSGEYNEQFF
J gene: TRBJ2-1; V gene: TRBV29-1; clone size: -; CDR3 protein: CSFRLAGGYEQFF
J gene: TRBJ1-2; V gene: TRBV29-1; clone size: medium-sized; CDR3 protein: CSVVPGSFYGYTF
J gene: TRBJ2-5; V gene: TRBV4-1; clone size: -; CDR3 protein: CASSHMDRGKETQYF
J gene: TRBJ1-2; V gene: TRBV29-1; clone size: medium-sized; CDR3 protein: CSVERRNGYTF
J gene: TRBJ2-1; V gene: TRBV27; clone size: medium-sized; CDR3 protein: CASSYGTEQFF
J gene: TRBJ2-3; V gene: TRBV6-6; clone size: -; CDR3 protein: CASSYRGTDTDTQYF
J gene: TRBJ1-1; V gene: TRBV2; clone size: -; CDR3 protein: CASSVRGNTEAFF
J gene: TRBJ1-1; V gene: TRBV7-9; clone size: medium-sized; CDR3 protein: CASSHPGGFGNTEAFF
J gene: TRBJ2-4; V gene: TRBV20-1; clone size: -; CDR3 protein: CSASSGRDLAKNIQYF
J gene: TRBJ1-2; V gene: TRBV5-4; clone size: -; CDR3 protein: CASSSGPGNYGYTF
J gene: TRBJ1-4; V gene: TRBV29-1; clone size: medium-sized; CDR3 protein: CSVEIGLSEKLFF
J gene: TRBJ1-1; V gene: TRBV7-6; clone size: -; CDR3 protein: CASSLARGYERNTEAFF
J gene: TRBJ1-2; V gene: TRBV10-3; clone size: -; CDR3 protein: CAISESGGYTF
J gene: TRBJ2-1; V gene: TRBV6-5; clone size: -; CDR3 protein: CASSYGLAGNNEQFF
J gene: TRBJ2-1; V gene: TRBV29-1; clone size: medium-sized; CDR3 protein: CSVDVSSYNEQFF
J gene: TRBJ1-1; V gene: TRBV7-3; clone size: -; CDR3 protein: CASSPDIGGDTEAFF
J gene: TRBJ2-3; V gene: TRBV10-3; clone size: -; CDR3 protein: CAISDQTDTQYF
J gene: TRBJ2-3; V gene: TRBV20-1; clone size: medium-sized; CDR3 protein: CSASSGADTQYF
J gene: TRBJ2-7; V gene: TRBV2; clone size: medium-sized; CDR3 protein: CATLDKEKKGQYF
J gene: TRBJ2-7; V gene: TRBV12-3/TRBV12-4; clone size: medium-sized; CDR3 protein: CASSLEGYSYEQYF
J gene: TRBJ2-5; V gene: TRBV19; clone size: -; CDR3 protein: CASSEGPGSQYF
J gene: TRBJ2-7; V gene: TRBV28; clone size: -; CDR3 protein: CASSPGNEQYF
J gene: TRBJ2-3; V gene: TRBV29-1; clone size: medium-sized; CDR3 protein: CSVGGLAGADTQYF
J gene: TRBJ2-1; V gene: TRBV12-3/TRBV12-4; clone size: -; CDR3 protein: CASSFPESTTNNEQFF
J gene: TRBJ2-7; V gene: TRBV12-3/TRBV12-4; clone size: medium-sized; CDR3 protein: CASSLSGQGDYEQYF
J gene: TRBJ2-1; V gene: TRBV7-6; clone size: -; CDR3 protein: CASSSPRGGGQIWNEQFF
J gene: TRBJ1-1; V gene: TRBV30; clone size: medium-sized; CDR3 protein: CAWSLEWNTEAFF
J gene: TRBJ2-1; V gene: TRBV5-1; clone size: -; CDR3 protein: CASSHRLAGDNNEQFF
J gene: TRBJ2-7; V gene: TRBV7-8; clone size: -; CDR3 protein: CASSRAGTASYEQYF
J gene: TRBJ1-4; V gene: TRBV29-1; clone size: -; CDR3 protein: CSVAFDRESEKLFF
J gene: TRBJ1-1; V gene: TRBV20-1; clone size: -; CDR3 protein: CSARDITGRDTEAFF
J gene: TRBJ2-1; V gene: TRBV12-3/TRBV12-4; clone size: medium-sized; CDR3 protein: CASSLGAYNEQFF
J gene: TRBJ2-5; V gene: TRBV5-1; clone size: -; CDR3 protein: CASSRLAGGQETQYF
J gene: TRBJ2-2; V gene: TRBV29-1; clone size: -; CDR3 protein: CSAKAGAGELFF
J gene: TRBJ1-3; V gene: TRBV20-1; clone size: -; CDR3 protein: CSASSDSGNTIYF
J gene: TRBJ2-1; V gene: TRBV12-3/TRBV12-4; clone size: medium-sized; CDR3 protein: CASRGSGEQFF
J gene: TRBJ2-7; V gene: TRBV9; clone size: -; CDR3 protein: CASSATEGYEQYF